The rows below give T cell receptor beta chains drawn from one sample of a study of T cell responses to AZD1222 COVID-19 vaccine. Data came from immunoSEQ multiplex PCR; TCRdb stores just in-frame clones and leaves some out. The repertoire consists of more than 85,000 clones, with around 90% occurring once and the leading ten covering 4.5% to 6.5%. Specimen: peripheral blood, collected on day 0 of AZD1222 vaccination. These receptors were taken from an adult in good health. CDR3s include the opening cysteine and the closing phenylalanine or tryptophan. A D gene is named only where the DNA matches it firmly. Some rows mark clone size as missing; the rest say once, few, many or name a class of expanded clone.

CDR3aa,CDR3nt,j_gene,d_gene,abundance,v_gene
CASSQDPSGGPDTQYF,TGCGCCAGCAGCCAAGATCCCAGCGGGGGGCCGGATACGCAGTATTTT,TRBJ2-3,TRBD2,NA,TRBV4-1
CASSYTGTGDSPLHF,TGTGCCAGCAGTTACACCGGGACAGGGGATTCACCCCTCCACTTT,TRBJ1-6,TRBD1,once,TRBV6-5
CASSKTSGSSYEQYF,TGTGCCAGCAGCAAAACTAGCGGGAGCTCCTACGAGCAGTACTTC,TRBJ2-7,TRBD2,NA,TRBV13
CASSLPTPRETQYF,TGTGCCAGCAGTTTACCCACACCGAGGGAGACCCAGTACTTC,TRBJ2-5,NA,NA,TRBV28
CASSLGEPNTEAFF,TGTGCCAGCAGCTTGGGGGAACCGAACACTGAAGCTTTCTTT,TRBJ1-1,NA,NA,TRBV5-4
CASSPQGADTEAFF,TGTGCCAGCTCACCACAGGGGGCGGACACTGAAGCTTTCTTT,TRBJ1-1,TRBD1,NA,TRBV18
CASSRTRQGNSPLHF,TGTGCCAGCAGCAGAACCCGACAGGGGAATTCACCCCTCCACTTT,TRBJ1-6,TRBD1,NA,TRBV7-2
CASSLEPSRETQYF,TGTGCCAGCAGCTTAGAGCCTAGCAGAGAGACCCAGTACTTC,TRBJ2-5,NA,once,TRBV7-2
CASSYSGYGSNQPQHF,TGTGCCAGCAGTTACTCAGGGTATGGTAGCAATCAGCCCCAGCATTTT,TRBJ1-5,NA,few,TRBV6-2/TRBV6-3
CASSYSGQGLGYTF,TGTGCCAGCAGTTACTCGGGACAGGGGCTTGGCTACACCTTC,TRBJ1-2,TRBD1,NA,TRBV6-2/TRBV6-3
CASSGNSGNTIYF,TGTGCCAGCAGCGGAAACTCTGGAAACACCATATATTTT,TRBJ1-3,NA,NA,TRBV9
CASSSYSGYTDTQYF,TGTGCCAGCAGTTCCTATAGCGGATACACAGATACGCAGTATTTT,TRBJ2-3,NA,NA,TRBV27
CASSLANQPQHF,TGTGCCAGCAGCCTTGCCAATCAGCCCCAGCATTTT,TRBJ1-5,NA,NA,TRBV12-3/TRBV12-4
CASSLKLMAGGYQREQYF,TGTGCCAGCAGCTTGAAACTGATGGCGGGAGGGTATCAGAGGGAGCAGTACTTC,TRBJ2-7,TRBD2,NA,TRBV5-4
CASTRGFLDNEQFF,TGTGCCAGCACCCGGGGGTTTCTCGACAATGAGCAGTTCTTC,TRBJ2-1,NA,NA,TRBV27
CASSLLAGYTDTQYF,TGCGCCAGCAGCTTACTAGCGGGCTACACAGATACGCAGTATTTT,TRBJ2-3,TRBD2,NA,TRBV5-1
CASSLLGAPNYGYTF,TGTGCCAGCAGTTTGTTAGGAGCCCCTAACTATGGCTACACCTTC,TRBJ1-2,NA,NA,TRBV27
CASSSGGGTFF,TGTGCCAGCAGCTCCGGGGGCGGGACTTTCTTT,TRBJ1-1,NA,NA,TRBV12-3/TRBV12-4
CASSSSRIPEANTEAFF,TGTGCCAGCAGTTCGTCTCGTATTCCGGAGGCGAACACTGAAGCTTTCTTT,TRBJ1-1,NA,NA,TRBV27
CAWSVEKIYSGNTIYF,TGTGCCTGGAGTGTAGAGAAGATATACTCTGGAAACACCATATATTTT,TRBJ1-3,NA,NA,TRBV30
CASSYATGFEQYF,TGTGCCAGCAGTTACGCCACAGGGTTCGAGCAGTACTTC,TRBJ2-7,NA,NA,TRBV6-2/TRBV6-3
CASSVDVHREQFF,TGTGCCAGCAGCGTAGACGTCCATCGAGAGCAGTTCTTC,TRBJ2-1,NA,NA,TRBV9
CASSQDRTSREYF,TGCGCCAGCAGCCAAGATCGGACCTCCCGGGAGTACTTC,TRBJ2-7,NA,NA,TRBV4-3
CASSQSGGAQYF,TGTGCCAGCAGCCAGTCTGGGGGGGCGCAGTACTTC,TRBJ2-7,NA,few,TRBV3-1/TRBV3-2
CASSYPSARRTGPGELFF,TGTGCCAGCAGTTACCCTAGCGCAAGACGTACCGGGCCCGGGGAGCTGTTTTTT,TRBJ2-2,NA,once,TRBV6-2/TRBV6-3
CASSLGSKELETQYF,TGTGCCAGCAGCTTAGGGTCGAAGGAATTAGAGACCCAGTACTTC,TRBJ2-5,NA,NA,TRBV7-2
CASSLDPGMNTEAFF,TGTGCCAGCAGCTTAGATCCAGGCATGAACACTGAAGCTTTCTTT,TRBJ1-1,NA,NA,TRBV7-9
CASSLAQTNTEAFF,TGCGCCAGCAGCTTGGCACAGACGAACACTGAAGCTTTCTTT,TRBJ1-1,NA,NA,TRBV5-1
CASSRDSNYGYTF,TGTGCCAGCAGCCGGGACAGCAACTATGGCTACACCTTC,TRBJ1-2,TRBD1,NA,TRBV7-9
CASSLSYSPLHF,TGTGCCAGCAGCCTGAGTTATTCACCCCTCCACTTT,TRBJ1-6,NA,NA,TRBV11-2
CASSQDTDRLHQETQYF,TGTGCCAGCAGCCAAGATACGGACAGGCTGCACCAAGAGACCCAGTACTTC,TRBJ2-5,TRBD1,NA,TRBV3-1/TRBV3-2
CASSARQGNSGNTIYF,TGTGCCAGCAGCGCCAGACAGGGTAACTCTGGAAACACCATATATTTT,TRBJ1-3,TRBD1,NA,TRBV9
CASSLRGGGKKLFF,TGTGCCAGCAGTTTAAGGGGGGGCGGGAAAAAACTGTTTTTT,TRBJ1-4,NA,few,TRBV27
CASSPDSYNEQFF,TGCGCCAGCAGCCCCGACAGCTACAATGAGCAGTTCTTC,TRBJ2-1,NA,NA,TRBV5-1
CASSQMGAGNTEAFF,TGCGCCAGCAGCCAAATGGGGGCAGGGAACACTGAAGCTTTCTTT,TRBJ1-1,NA,NA,TRBV4-1
CSSRGAHGYTF,TGCAGTAGCAGGGGGGCGCATGGCTACACCTTC,TRBJ1-2,TRBD1,NA,TRBV20-1
CASSLALNEQFF,TGCGCCAGCAGCTTGGCCCTCAATGAGCAGTTCTTC,TRBJ2-1,NA,NA,TRBV5-1
CASSSKLAGGLNEQFF,TGTGCCAGCAGCTCGAAACTAGCGGGGGGGCTTAATGAGCAGTTCTTC,TRBJ2-1,TRBD2,once,TRBV5-4
CASSQGDTSSYEQYF,TGTGCCAGCAGCCAAGGGGACACCAGCTCCTACGAGCAGTACTTC,TRBJ2-7,NA,NA,TRBV4-2
CASSQSVGYSGNTIYF,TGTGCCAGCAGCCAATCGGTGGGTTACTCTGGAAACACCATATATTTT,TRBJ1-3,NA,once,TRBV16
CASSLTGNSNEQFF,TGTGCCAGCAGTCTGACAGGGAACTCCAATGAGCAGTTCTTC,TRBJ2-1,TRBD1,NA,TRBV6-2/TRBV6-3
CAWSLTPGFETQYF,TGTGCCTGGTCCCTCACTCCGGGATTTGAGACCCAGTACTTC,TRBJ2-5,NA,NA,TRBV30